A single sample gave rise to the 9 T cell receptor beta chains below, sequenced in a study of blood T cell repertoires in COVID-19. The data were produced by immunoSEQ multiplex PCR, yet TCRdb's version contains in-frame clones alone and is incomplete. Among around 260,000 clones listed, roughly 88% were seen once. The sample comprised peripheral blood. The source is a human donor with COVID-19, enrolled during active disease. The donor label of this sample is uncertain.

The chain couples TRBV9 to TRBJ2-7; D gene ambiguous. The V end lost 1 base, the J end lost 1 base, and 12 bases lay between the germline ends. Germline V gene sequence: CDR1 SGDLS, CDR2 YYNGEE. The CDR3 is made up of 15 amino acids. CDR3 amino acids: CASSVRDWPSYEQYF. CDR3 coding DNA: TGTGCCAGCAGCGTACGTGATTGGCCTTCCTACGAGCAGTACTTC.

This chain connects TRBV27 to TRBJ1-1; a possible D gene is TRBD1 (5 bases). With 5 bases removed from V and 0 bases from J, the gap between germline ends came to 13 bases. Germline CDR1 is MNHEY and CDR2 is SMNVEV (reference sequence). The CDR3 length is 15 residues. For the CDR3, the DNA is TGTGCCAGCAGTCTAAGGGGAGGGTTGAACACTGAAGCTTTCTTT. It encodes CASSLRGGLNTEAFF.

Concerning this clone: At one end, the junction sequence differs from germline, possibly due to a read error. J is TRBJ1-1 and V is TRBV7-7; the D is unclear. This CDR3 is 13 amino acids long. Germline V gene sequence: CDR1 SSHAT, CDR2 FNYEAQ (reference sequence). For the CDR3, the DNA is TGTGCTAGCAGCTTAGACGTTGGGAGTGAAGCTTTCTTT. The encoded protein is CASSLDVGSEAFF.

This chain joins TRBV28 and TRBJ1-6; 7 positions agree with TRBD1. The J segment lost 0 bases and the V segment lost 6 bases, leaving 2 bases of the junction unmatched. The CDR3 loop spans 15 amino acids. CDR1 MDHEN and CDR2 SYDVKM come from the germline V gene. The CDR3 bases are TGTGCCAGCAGGACAGGGAGCTCCTATAATTCACCCCTCCACTTT. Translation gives CASRTGSSYNSPLHF.

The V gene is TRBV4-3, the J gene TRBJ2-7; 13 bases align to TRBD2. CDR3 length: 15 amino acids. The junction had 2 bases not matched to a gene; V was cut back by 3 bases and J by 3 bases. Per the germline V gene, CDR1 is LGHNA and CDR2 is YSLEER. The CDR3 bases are TGCGCCAGCAGCCAGGGACTAGCGGGACACTACGAGCAGTACTTC. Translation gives CASSQGLAGHYEQYF.

For the CDR3, the DNA is TGTGCCACCAGCCCAAGAGCGGGAGTGTCAGATACGCAGTATTTT. Protein: CATSPRAGVSDTQYF. The chain employs TRBV15 and TRBJ2-3, with 8 bases that match TRBD2. Per the germline V gene, CDR1 is LNHNV and CDR2 is YYDKDF (reference sequence). The CDR3 is 15 residues long. V lost 5 bases, J lost 4 bases, and 8 bases stayed unmatched. The full variable domain, completed using reference TRBV15 and TRBJ2-3, is DAMVIQNPRYQVTQFGKPVTLSCSQTLNHNVMYWYQQKSSQAPKLLFHYYDKDFNNEADTPDNFQSRRPNTSFCFLDIRSPGLGDTAMYLCATSPRAGVSDTQYFGPGTRLTVL.

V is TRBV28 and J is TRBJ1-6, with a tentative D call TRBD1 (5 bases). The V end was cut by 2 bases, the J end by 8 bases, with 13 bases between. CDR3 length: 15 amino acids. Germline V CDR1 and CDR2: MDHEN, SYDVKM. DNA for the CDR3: TGTGCCAGCAGTTTAAGGCTCAGGGCCGATTCACCCCTCCACTTT. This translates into CASSLRLRADSPLHF.

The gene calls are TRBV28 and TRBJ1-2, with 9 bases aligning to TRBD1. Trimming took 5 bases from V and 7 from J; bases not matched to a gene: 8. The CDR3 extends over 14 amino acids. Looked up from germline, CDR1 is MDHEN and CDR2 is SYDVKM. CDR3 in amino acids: CASSPQDRGRGYTF. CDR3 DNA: TGTGCCAGCAGTCCCCAGGACAGGGGACGTGGCTACACCTTC.

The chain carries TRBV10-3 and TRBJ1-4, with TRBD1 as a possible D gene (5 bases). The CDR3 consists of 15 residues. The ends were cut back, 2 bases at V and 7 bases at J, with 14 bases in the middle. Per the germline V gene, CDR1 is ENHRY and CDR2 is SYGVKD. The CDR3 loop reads CAISEIRGSSEKLFF. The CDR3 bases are TGTGCCATCAGTGAGATTCGGGGGTCCTCTGAAAAACTGTTTTTT.